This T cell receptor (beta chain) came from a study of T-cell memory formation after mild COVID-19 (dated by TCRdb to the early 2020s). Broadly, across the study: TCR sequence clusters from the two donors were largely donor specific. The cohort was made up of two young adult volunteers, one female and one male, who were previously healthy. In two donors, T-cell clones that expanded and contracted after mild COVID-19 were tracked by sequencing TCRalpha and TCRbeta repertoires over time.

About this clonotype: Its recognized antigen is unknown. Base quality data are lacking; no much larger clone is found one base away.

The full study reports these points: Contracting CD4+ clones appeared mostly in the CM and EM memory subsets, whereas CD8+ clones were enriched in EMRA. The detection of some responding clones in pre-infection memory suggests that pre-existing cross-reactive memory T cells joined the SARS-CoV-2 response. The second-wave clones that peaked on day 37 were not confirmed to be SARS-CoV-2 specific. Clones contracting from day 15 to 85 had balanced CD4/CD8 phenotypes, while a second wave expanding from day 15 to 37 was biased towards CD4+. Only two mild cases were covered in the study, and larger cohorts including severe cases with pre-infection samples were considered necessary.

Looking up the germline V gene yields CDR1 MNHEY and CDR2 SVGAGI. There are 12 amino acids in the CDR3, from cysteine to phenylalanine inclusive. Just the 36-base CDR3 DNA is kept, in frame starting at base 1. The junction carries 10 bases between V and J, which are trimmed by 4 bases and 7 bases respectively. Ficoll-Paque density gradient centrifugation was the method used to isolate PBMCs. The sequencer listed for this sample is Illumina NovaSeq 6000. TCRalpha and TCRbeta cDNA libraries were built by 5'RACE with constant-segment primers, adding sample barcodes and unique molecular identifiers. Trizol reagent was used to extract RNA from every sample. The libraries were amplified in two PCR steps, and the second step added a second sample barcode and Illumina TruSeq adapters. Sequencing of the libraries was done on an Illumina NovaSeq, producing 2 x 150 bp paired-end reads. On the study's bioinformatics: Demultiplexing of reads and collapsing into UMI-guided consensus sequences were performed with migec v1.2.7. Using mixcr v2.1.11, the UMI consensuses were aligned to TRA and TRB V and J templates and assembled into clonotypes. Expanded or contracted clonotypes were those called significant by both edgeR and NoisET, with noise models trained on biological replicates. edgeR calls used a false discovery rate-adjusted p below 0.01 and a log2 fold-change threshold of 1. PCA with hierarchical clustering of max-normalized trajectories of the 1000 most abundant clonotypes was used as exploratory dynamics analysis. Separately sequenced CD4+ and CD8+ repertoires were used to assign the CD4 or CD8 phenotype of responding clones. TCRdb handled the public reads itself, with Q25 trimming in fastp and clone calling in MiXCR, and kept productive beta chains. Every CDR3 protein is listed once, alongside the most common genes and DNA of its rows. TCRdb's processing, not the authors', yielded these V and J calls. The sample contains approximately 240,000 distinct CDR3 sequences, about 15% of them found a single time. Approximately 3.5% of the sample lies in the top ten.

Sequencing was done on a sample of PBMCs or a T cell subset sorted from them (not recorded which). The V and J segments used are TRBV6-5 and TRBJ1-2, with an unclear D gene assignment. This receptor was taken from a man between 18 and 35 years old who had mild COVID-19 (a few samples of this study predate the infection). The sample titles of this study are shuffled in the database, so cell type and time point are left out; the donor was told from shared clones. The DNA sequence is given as TGTGCCAGCAGTTTTACCTGGGGTGGCTACACCTTC. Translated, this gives CASSFTWGGYTF.